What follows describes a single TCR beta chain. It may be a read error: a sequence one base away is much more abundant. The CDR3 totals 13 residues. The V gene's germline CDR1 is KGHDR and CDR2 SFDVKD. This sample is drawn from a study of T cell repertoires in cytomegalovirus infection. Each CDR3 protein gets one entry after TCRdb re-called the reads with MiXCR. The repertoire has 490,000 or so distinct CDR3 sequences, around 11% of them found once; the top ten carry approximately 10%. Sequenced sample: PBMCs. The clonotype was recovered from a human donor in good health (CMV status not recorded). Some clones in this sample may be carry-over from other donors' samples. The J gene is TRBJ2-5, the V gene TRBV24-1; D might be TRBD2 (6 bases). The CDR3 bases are TGTGACACCGCGGGACGGACCCAAGAGACCCAGTACTTC. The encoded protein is CDTAGRTQETQYF.